This T cell receptor (beta chain) was identified in a study of T cell repertoires in aging, cancer and after chemotherapy. Germline V gene lookup returns CDR1 MNHEY and CDR2 SVGAGI. V was shortened by 6 bases and J by 1 base, with 18 bases between the two germline ends. The CDR3 runs 16 residues. Amplification of TCR beta used genomic DNA extracted from peripheral blood. Multiplex touch-down PCR with TRB-A/B primers amplified rearranged V-D-J TRB sequences. TCRdb reanalysed the multiplex PCR reads using MiXCR and keeps one entry per CDR3 protein. This table holds several thousand distinct CDR3 sequences, 40% found once.

This TCR came from a human donor in good health. The sample comprised blood. V and J are TRBV6-5 and TRBJ2-5; D perhaps matches TRBD2 (6 bases). CDR3 nucleotide sequence: TGTGCCAGCAGCTTGAGCTTGGGGACTCTCCAAGAGACCCAGTACTTC. Its protein product is CASSLSLGTLQETQYF.